The 2 T cell receptor beta chains given below trace back to one sample, sequenced in a study of identical twins. TCRdb redid the calling of the 5' RACE reads with MiXCR, one entry per CDR3 protein. The data show roughly 240,000 distinct CDR3 sequences, with 6% to 8.5% seen just once and under 6% held by the top ten. The sample was also linked to a second study, of yellow fever vaccine responses in identical twins.

Sample: CD8+ T cells sorted from blood. Receptors were obtained from a young woman in good health.

In its sample, this clonotype was seen a few times. J is TRBJ2-1 and V is TRBV7-3; D remains unclear. CDR3 length: 13 amino acids. V was pared by 1 base and J by 4 bases, with 5 bases between. Germline V CDR1 and CDR2: SGHTA, FQGTGA. CDR3 sequence reads: CASSLMAYNEQFF. CDR3 nucleotide sequence: TGTGCCAGCAGCTTAATGGCGTACAATGAGCAGTTCTTC.

J is TRBJ2-3 and V is TRBV9; 9 bases align to TRBD2. The CDR3 is 16 amino acids. Germline assignment: CDR1 SGDLS and CDR2 YYNGEE. V lost 4 bases, J lost 5 bases, and 11 bases stayed unmatched. The CDR3 DNA follows: TGTGCCAGCAGCTCCGGGGAGCGGGGGGAGGGAGATACGCAGTATTTT. Translated, it gives CASSSGERGEGDTQYF. The complete variable domain, with remaining parts taken from reference TRBV9 and TRBJ2-3, reads DSGVTQTPKHLITATGQRVTLRCSPRSGDLSVYWYQQSLDQGLQFLIQYYNGEERAKGNILERFSAQQFPDLHSELNLSSLELGDSALYFCASSSGERGEGDTQYFGPGTRLTVL.